This is a list of T cell receptor beta chains from one sample in a study of Tregs in tolerant kidney transplant recipients. Clones were sequenced by immunoSEQ multiplex PCR, and TCRdb holds only the in-frame ones, with some missing. Seen here are about 56,000 clones, about 86% observed once, and the top ten hold roughly 5.2%. Sequencing was carried out using CD4+ T cells from blood. The origin of the receptors is a human donor in good health. CDR3s include the opening cysteine and the closing phenylalanine or tryptophan. The order of the fields is CDR3 DNA, CDR3 protein, clone size, V gene, J gene, D gene. A D gene is named only where the DNA matches it firmly. Clone size, where shown, is once, few, many, or a class for clones that have expanded.

CDR3 DNA: TGCGCCAGCTTCCCGGGACTGGGGTCAGAGACCCAGTACTTC
CDR3 protein: CASFPGLGSETQYF
clone size: -
V gene: TRBV5-1
J gene: TRBJ2-5
D gene: -

CDR3 DNA: TGTGCCAGCAGCCACCAGGGAATTCGATCCTACGAGCAGTACTTC
CDR3 protein: CASSHQGIRSYEQYF
clone size: -
V gene: TRBV14
J gene: TRBJ2-7
D gene: -

CDR3 DNA: TGTGCCAGCAGTCTCAGGGGAGTCAATGAGCAGTTCTTC
CDR3 protein: CASSLRGVNEQFF
clone size: -
V gene: TRBV7-2
J gene: TRBJ2-1
D gene: -

CDR3 DNA: TGTGCCAGCAGTCCCGGAGTTACTGGAAACACCATATATTTT
CDR3 protein: CASSPGVTGNTIYF
clone size: -
V gene: TRBV6-6
J gene: TRBJ1-3
D gene: -

CDR3 DNA: TGTGCCACCAGTAAGCACAGGGACTCCCCTGGAAACACCATATATTTT
CDR3 protein: CATSKHRDSPGNTIYF
clone size: -
V gene: TRBV15
J gene: TRBJ1-3
D gene: -

CDR3 DNA: TGTGCCAGCAGCTTACTAAATGAGCAGTTCTTC
CDR3 protein: CASSLLNEQFF
clone size: -
V gene: TRBV13
J gene: TRBJ2-1
D gene: -

CDR3 DNA: TGTGCCAGCAGCAAGGGGGGGTACCAAGAGACCCAGTACTTC
CDR3 protein: CASSKGGYQETQYF
clone size: -
V gene: TRBV14
J gene: TRBJ2-5
D gene: -

CDR3 DNA: TGTGCCAGCAGCTCCGGTACGTTGCCACAAAGTCGGGCCAACGTCCTGACTTTC
CDR3 protein: CASSSGTLPQSRANVLTF
clone size: -
V gene: TRBV7-7
J gene: TRBJ2-6
D gene: -

CDR3 DNA: TGTGCCAGCACCCTAACAGGGGCCTCTTATGGCTACACCTTC
CDR3 protein: CASTLTGASYGYTF
clone size: -
V gene: TRBV9
J gene: TRBJ1-2
D gene: TRBD1

CDR3 DNA: TGTGCCACCAGCAGAGATTTGGGGACAGGGGCCTATGGCTACACCTTC
CDR3 protein: CATSRDLGTGAYGYTF
clone size: -
V gene: TRBV15
J gene: TRBJ1-2
D gene: TRBD1

CDR3 DNA: TGTGCCAGCAGCTTAGGGACAGGCCCCTATGGCTACACCTTC
CDR3 protein: CASSLGTGPYGYTF
clone size: once
V gene: TRBV7-2
J gene: TRBJ1-2
D gene: TRBD1

CDR3 DNA: TGTGCCAGCAAATACGACCGAGGCACAGATACGCAGTATTTT
CDR3 protein: CASKYDRGTDTQYF
clone size: -
V gene: TRBV2
J gene: TRBJ2-3
D gene: -

CDR3 DNA: TGTGCCAGCTCACCAATAGGACTAGCGGAGAACACCGGGGAGCTGTTTTTT
CDR3 protein: CASSPIGLAENTGELFF
clone size: -
V gene: TRBV18
J gene: TRBJ2-2
D gene: TRBD2

CDR3 DNA: TGTGCCAGCAGCACATCTCAGGGAAGTTGGGGCTATGGCTACACCTTC
CDR3 protein: CASSTSQGSWGYGYTF
clone size: -
V gene: TRBV9
J gene: TRBJ1-2
D gene: -

CDR3 DNA: TGTGCCAGCAGCTTGGACCCTAGGGCAGGGGGGACCGGCTACACCTTC
CDR3 protein: CASSLDPRAGGTGYTF
clone size: -
V gene: TRBV7-2
J gene: TRBJ1-2
D gene: TRBD1

CDR3 DNA: TGTGCCAGCAGCTCGACAGGGGCCGCAGGCTACTCTGGAAACACCATATATTTT
CDR3 protein: CASSSTGAAGYSGNTIYF
clone size: -
V gene: TRBV5-6
J gene: TRBJ1-3
D gene: TRBD1

CDR3 DNA: TGCGCCAGCAGCTTGTACGGCCCGGGGACTCAAGAGACCCAGTACTTC
CDR3 protein: CASSLYGPGTQETQYF
clone size: -
V gene: TRBV5-1
J gene: TRBJ2-5
D gene: -

CDR3 DNA: TGTGCCAGTAGTATGTGGGACAGTGATGAAAAACTGTTTTTT
CDR3 protein: CASSMWDSDEKLFF
clone size: -
V gene: TRBV19
J gene: TRBJ1-4
D gene: TRBD1

CDR3 DNA: TGTGCCAGCAGCCCGGGGGACAGGGGCGTTGGCTACACCTTC
CDR3 protein: CASSPGDRGVGYTF
clone size: -
V gene: TRBV7-2
J gene: TRBJ1-2
D gene: TRBD1

CDR3 DNA: TGCGCCAGCAGCTTGGGACAGCCTTTCAGGGCCAACGTCCTGACTTTC
CDR3 protein: CASSLGQPFRANVLTF
clone size: -
V gene: TRBV5-1
J gene: TRBJ2-6
D gene: -